The entry below gives a single T cell receptor beta chain sequence along with its context. Its antigen is unidentified. Time point given: cycle 4 day 1 (C4D1), after 6 weeks of nivolumab. In every patient, relapse followed autologous stem cell transplantation, while exposure to brentuximab vedotin differed. This specimen comes from a study of PD-1 blockade in classical Hodgkin lymphoma. General study results and limits: As was reported, newly diagnosed patients showed lower baseline TCR diversity than healthy donors did. The CD4+ diversity rise by C4D1 was clearest in complete responders. Baseline diversity in complete responders resembled that of newly diagnosed patients.

V was pared by 8 bases and J by 6 bases, with 24 bases of the junction left unmatched. Germline CDR1 and CDR2: SNHLY and FYNNEI. CDR3 length equals 18 residues. Clones were read by immunoSEQ multiplex PCR, and TCRdb kept only the in-frame ones, dropping some. Among 15,000 to 20,000 clones listed, 80% were seen once. The sample here was peripheral blood mononuclear cells (PBMCs), taken before the fourth cycle of nivolumab. The V gene is TRBV2, the J gene TRBJ1-1, with 7 positions matching TRBD1. This clonotype originated in a human donor with classical Hodgkin lymphoma. CDR3 in DNA: TGTGCCAGCGGAGGGTCGACAGGGTTTCTTGCAATTGTTGCTGAAGCTTTCTTT. Encoded protein: CASGGSTGFLAIVAEAFF.